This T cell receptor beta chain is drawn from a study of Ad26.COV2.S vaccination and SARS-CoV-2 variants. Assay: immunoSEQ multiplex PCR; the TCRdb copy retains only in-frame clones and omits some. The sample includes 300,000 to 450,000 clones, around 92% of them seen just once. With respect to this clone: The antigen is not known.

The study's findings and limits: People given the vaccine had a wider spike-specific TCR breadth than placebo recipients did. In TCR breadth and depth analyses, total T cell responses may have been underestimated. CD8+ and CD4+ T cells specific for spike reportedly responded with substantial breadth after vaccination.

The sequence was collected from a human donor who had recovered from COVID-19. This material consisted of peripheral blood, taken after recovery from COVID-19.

CDR3 DNA sequence: TGTGCCAGCAGCTCACAGGGGAAGGATCATGAAGCTTTCTTT. Its protein is CASSSQGKDHEAFF. This rearrangement joins TRBV7-9 to TRBJ1-1, with 7 nucleotides matching TRBD1. Germline V gives CDR1 SEHNR, CDR2 FQNEAQ (reference sequence). The trim removed 4 bases at V and 7 bases at J, leaving 9 bases unmatched. This CDR3 is built from 14 residues.